The 9 T cell receptor beta chains in this list originate from one sample, sequenced in a study of circulating and synovial CD4+ cells in juvenile arthritis. Sequencing used immunoSEQ multiplex PCR; TCRdb keeps in-frame clones, though not all of them. The data contain around 30,000 clones, over 90% of them singletons. The specimen was CD4+ T cells from blood. All receptors come from a human donor with juvenile idiopathic arthritis.

The chain combines TRBV11-2 with TRBJ1-4; D remains ambiguous. V was trimmed by 6 bases and J by 2 bases, leaving 10 bases between them. Germline CDR1 SGHAT, CDR2 FQNNGV. CDR3 length: 14 residues. Written as DNA, the CDR3 is TGTGCCAGCAGACCTGTCCGGACTAATGAAAAACTGTTTTTT. This translates into CASRPVRTNEKLFF.

J is TRBJ2-1 and V is TRBV6-1; 8 positions match TRBD1. V dropped 5 bases and J dropped 4; count of bases not matched to a gene: 7. The CDR3 is 15 amino acids. Looked up from germline, CDR1 is MNHNS and CDR2 is SASEGT. The CDR3 protein is CASSLGQGQYNEQFF. For the CDR3, the DNA is TGTGCCAGCAGTCTTGGACAGGGACAGTACAATGAGCAGTTCTTC.

This clone was observed once. This chain connects TRBV7-6 to TRBJ1-1; tentative D call: TRBD1 (6 bases). CDR3 length: 13 residues. V was clipped by 4 bases and J by 5 bases, with 11 bases between them. Germline V gives CDR1 SGHVS, CDR2 FNYEAQ. The CDR3 loop is CASSWGRGTEAFF. The CDR3 DNA is TGTGCCAGCAGCTGGGGGCGTGGTACTGAAGCTTTCTTT.

This chain joins TRBV9 and TRBJ2-2; 9 positions agree with TRBD2. After removal of 2 bases from V and 5 bases from J, the junction contained 4 bases not matched to a gene. The CDR3 has 15 residues. Germline values: CDR1 SGDLS, CDR2 YYNGEE. The DNA of the CDR3 is TGTGCCAGCAGCGTGGCGGGGGGGCGGACCGGGGAGCTGTTTTTT. Translating gives CASSVAGGRTGELFF.

The V and J genes are TRBV5-1 and TRBJ2-1; 13 bases align to TRBD2. Germline CDR1 is SGHRS and CDR2 is YFSETQ. The CDR3 length is 16 residues. Germline trimming cut 0 bases from V and 8 bases from J; bases unmatched to any gene: 5. CDR3 sequence reads: CASSLAGTSGVDEQFF. As DNA, the CDR3 is TGCGCCAGCAGCTTGGCCGGGACTAGCGGGGTGGATGAGCAGTTCTTC.

The chain uses TRBV10-3 and TRBJ2-3, with 9 bases matching TRBD2. V lost 6 bases to trimming and J lost 5 bases; unmatched junction nucleotides: 6. CDR1 is ENHRY and CDR2 is SYGVKD in the germline V gene. The CDR3 loop spans 14 amino acids. Here the CDR3 DNA reads TGTGCCATCAGCCGGACTAGCGCCGGAGATACGCAGTATTTT. It specifies CAISRTSAGDTQYF.

V is TRBV2 and J is TRBJ2-2, with 8 bases aligning to TRBD1. Germline-derived CDR1 and CDR2 are SNHLY and FYNNEI. After removal of 4 bases from V and 6 bases from J, the junction contained 4 bases not matched to a gene. The CDR3 runs to 14 residues. CDR3 DNA sequence: TGTGCCAGCAGTGGGACAGGGCTGGCCGGGGAGCTGTTTTTT. Translating it yields CASSGTGLAGELFF. The complete variable domain, with remaining parts taken from reference TRBV2 and TRBJ2-2, reads EPEVTQTPSHQVTQMGQEVILRCVPISNHLYFYWYRQILGQKVEFLVSFYNNEISEKSEIFDDQFSVERPDGSNFTLKIRSTKLEDSAMYFCASSGTGLAGELFFGEGSRLTVL.

The chain has TRBV2 and TRBJ2-5; 8 positions match TRBD1. This CDR3 contains 14 residues. Germline V lookup: CDR1 SNHLY, CDR2 FYNNEI. The V and J ends lost 5 bases and 5 bases, in that order; junction bases with no gene match: 7. CDR3 sequence (DNA): TGTGCCAGCAGTACAACAGGGGGTGGGGAGACCCAGTACTTC. Amino acid sequence: CASSTTGGGETQYF.

The chain's CDR3 is CSAVAGTGGGYTF. The CDR3 region has the DNA TGCAGCGCTGTGGCCGGGACAGGAGGCGGCTACACCTTC. V gene TRBV29-1 combines with J gene TRBJ1-2, with 8 positions matching TRBD1. The V gene's germline CDR1 is SQVTM and CDR2 ANQGSEA. The CDR3 length is 13 residues. The V and J ends lost 7 bases and 8 bases, in that order; junction bases with no gene match: 12.